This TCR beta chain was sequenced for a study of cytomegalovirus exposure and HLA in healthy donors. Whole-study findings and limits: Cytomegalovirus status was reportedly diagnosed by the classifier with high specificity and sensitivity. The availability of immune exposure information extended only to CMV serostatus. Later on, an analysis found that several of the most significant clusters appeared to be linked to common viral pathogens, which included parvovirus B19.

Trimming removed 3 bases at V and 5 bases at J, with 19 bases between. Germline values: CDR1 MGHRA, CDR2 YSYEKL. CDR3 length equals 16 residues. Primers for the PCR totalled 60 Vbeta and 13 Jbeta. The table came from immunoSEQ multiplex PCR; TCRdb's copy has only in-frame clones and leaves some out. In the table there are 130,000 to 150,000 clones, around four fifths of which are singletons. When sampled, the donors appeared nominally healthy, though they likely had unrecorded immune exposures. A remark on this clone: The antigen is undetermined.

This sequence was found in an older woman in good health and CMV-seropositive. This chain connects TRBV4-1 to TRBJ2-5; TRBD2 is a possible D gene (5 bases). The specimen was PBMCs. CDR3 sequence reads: CASSHLLRGMGETQYF. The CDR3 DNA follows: TGCGCCAGCAGCCATCTTCTTCGGGGTATGGGGGAGACCCAGTACTTC.